Included here is one TCR beta chain sequence, with context. The entry originates in a study of blood T cell repertoires in COVID-19. Trimming took 5 bases from V and 9 from J; bases not matched to a gene: 6. This CDR3 is 14 amino acids long. From germline, CDR1 is SGHTA and CDR2 FQGNSA. Data came from immunoSEQ multiplex PCR; TCRdb stores just in-frame clones and leaves some out. The repertoire holds hundreds of thousands of clones, with 70% to 90% as singletons. The rearrangement joins TRBV7-2 to TRBJ2-1, with 11 nucleotides matching TRBD2. The material sequenced was peripheral blood. The TCR comes from a man aged 18 to 35 with COVID-19, enrolled during active disease. The DNA for the CDR3 is TGTGCCAGCAGCACTAGCGGGAGCCGGGGTGAGCAGTTCTTC. Its protein is CASSTSGSRGEQFF.